This T cell receptor (beta chain) was captured by sequencing in a study of lymphopenia after photon versus proton radiotherapy. General study findings and limits: After the lymphocyte nadir, photon-treated repertoires showed oligoclonal expansion, especially of CD8+ Temra cells. Better survival with proton therapy was suggested as possible, not demonstrated. Larger post-nadir TCR diversity loss correlated inversely with survival in deceased patients. Under photons, naive T cells and diversity fell while effector/memory populations rose.

Comments on this clone: The antigen is not known.

Profiling relied on immunoSEQ multiplex PCR, and the TCRdb table lists in-frame clones only, not all of them. The profile covers just over 40,000 clones, with around 84% appearing a single time and about a tenth taken by the ten largest. Germline V gives CDR1 MNHEY, CDR2 SVGAGI. The V and J ends lost 0 bases and 8 bases, in that order; junction bases with no gene match: 6. This CDR3 spans 16 amino acids. V and J are TRBV6-5 and TRBJ2-1; 11 nucleotides line up with TRBD2. Sequencing was performed on peripheral blood, taken from a patient treated with proton-based radiotherapy. This receptor was obtained from a woman in her 70s with pancreatic cancer. Some clones in this sample may be carry-over from other donors' samples. The CDR3 nucleotides read TGTGCCAGCAGTTACTCGGGGACTAGCGGCTTCGATGAGCAGTTCTTC. Translating it yields CASSYSGTSGFDEQFF.